The T cell receptor beta chain under discussion was sequenced for a study of beta chain features in type 1 diabetes. Overall study results and limits: The analysis here could not establish whether HLA type shapes TCRB rearrangement. TCRB CDR3s were moderately but significantly shorter in Type 1 diabetes patients in all four CD4+ subsets.

There are a few counts of this clone. Its specificity is unknown. TCRB transcripts that were expressed got sequenced, as all of the isolated RNA had been reverse transcribed. Naive, central memory and regulatory T cell samples averaged around 3.5 million immunoSEQ reads each. TCRdb keeps only in-frame clones here, not all; method: immunoSEQ multiplex PCR. The sample has under 950,000 clones; roughly a sixth are singletons. The length of the CDR3 is 15 residues. The germline V gene encodes CDR1 SQVTM and CDR2 ANQGSEA. V lost 1 base and J 3 bases, leaving 15 bases between the germline ends. The V gene is TRBV29-1, the J gene TRBJ1-2; D gene ambiguous. This clonotype was sampled from a woman in her late teens or twenties in good health. What was sequenced was naive CD4+ T cells from blood. CDR3 DNA: TGCAGCGTTGAAGGGGAGACATCTTTCGACTATGGCTACACCTTC. Translation gives CSVEGETSFDYGYTF.